Following are 21 T cell receptor beta chains from one sample sequenced in a study of blood T cell repertoires in COVID-19. Some clones are missing from TCRdb's copy, which holds only in-frame ones; the method was immunoSEQ multiplex PCR. The repertoire consists of around 200,000 clones, with 90% occurring once and the leading ten covering 0.95% to 1.5%. Source material: PBMCs or T cells enriched from blood (not recorded which). Receptors were obtained from a man aged 30 to 39 who had recovered from COVID-19.

The chain is built from TRBV5-5 and TRBJ1-1; no reliable D call. The CDR3 sequence is 12 residues long. Trimming stripped 2 bases from V and 8 bases from J, with 10 bases between. Germline V gene lookup returns CDR1 SGHKS and CDR2 YYEKEE (reference sequence). This chain's CDR3 is CASSFPVPEAFF. The CDR3 DNA reads as TGTGCCAGCAGCTTCCCAGTCCCAGAAGCTTTCTTT.

This clone was seen just once. The V and J genes are TRBV4-2 and TRBJ1-1; D is uncertain. This CDR3 has 16 residues. CDR1 and CDR2 (germline): LGHNA, YNFKEQ. Between the trimmed V and J ends, which lost 1 base and 7 bases, there was a span of 19 bases. The CDR3 region is CASSQVRMVEGREAFF. CDR3 coding DNA: TGTGCCAGCAGCCAAGTACGTATGGTGGAGGGCCGTGAAGCTTTCTTT.

The chain is built from TRBV18 and TRBJ1-1, with D maybe TRBD1 (6 bases). Per the germline V gene, CDR1 is KGHSH and CDR2 is LQKENI. V lost 3 bases, J lost 7 bases, and 18 bases lay in between. This CDR3 has 15 amino acids. The CDR3 DNA is TGTGCCAGCTCACCCTACGGACAGATGGCGAGTGAAGCTTTCTTT. Protein sequence: CASSPYGQMASEAFF. The full variable domain, with the rest looked up from reference TRBV18 and TRBJ1-1, is NAGVMQNPRHLVRRRGQEARLRCSPMKGHSHVYWYRQLPEEGLKFMVYLQKENIIDESGMPKERFSAEFPKEGPSILRIQQVVRGDSAAYFCASSPYGQMASEAFFGQGTRLTVV.

The chain has TRBV29-1 and TRBJ2-2; 14 nucleotides line up with TRBD2. The CDR3 has 17 amino acids. Looked up from germline, CDR1 is SQVTM and CDR2 is ANQGSEA. The trim removed 8 bases at V and 4 bases at J, leaving 12 bases unmatched. The CDR3, as DNA: TGCAGCCCGACGGGACTAGCGGGAGAGGGTCGCACCGGGGAGCTGTTTTTT. It translates to CSPTGLAGEGRTGELFF.

The count of this clone is one. CDR3 sequence reads: CASSPLGEYYGYTF. CDR3 nucleotides: TGTGCCAGCTCACCACTCGGAGAGTACTATGGCTACACCTTC. The chain joins TRBV18 to TRBJ1-2; D is unclear. The V gene lost 1 base and the J gene lost 3 bases, with 9 bases spanning the gap. Germline CDR1 KGHSH, CDR2 LQKENI. There are 14 residues in the CDR3. The full variable domain, its missing parts supplied by reference TRBV18 and TRBJ1-2, is NAGVMQNPRHLVRRRGQEARLRCSPMKGHSHVYWYRQLPEEGLKFMVYLQKENIIDESGMPKERFSAEFPKEGPSILRIQQVVRGDSAAYFCASSPLGEYYGYTFGSGTRLTVV.

The gene calls are TRBV28 and TRBJ2-7, with TRBD2 matching 13 bases. The germline gives CDR1 MDHEN, CDR2 SYDVKM. With 6 bases clipped from V and 3 bases from J, the junction kept 2 bases outside the gene matches. CDR3 length: 14 residues. DNA of the CDR3: TGTGCCAGCAGACTAGCGGGAGGGAACTACGAGCAGTACTTC. Its translation is CASRLAGGNYEQYF.

The chain uses TRBV6-2 or TRBV6-3 and TRBJ2-1, with 9 nucleotides matching TRBD2. Germline assignment: CDR1 MNHEY and CDR2 SVGEGT. The CDR3 length is 13 residues. V shed 6 bases and J 8 bases; nucleotides not matched to a gene: 5. The CDR3 reads CASSRGTSYEQFF. CDR3 DNA: TGTGCCAGCAGCCGCGGGACTAGCTATGAGCAGTTCTTC.

The chain employs TRBV27 and TRBJ1-5; a weak D match, TRBD1 (5 bases). Trimming removed 2 bases from V and 0 bases from J, with 8 bases in between. The CDR3 is 15 amino acids. Germline V lookup: CDR1 MNHEY, CDR2 SMNVEV (reference sequence). The CDR3 here is CASSLGQGSNQPQHF. The CDR3 DNA reads TGTGCCAGCAGTTTAGGGCAGGGTAGCAATCAGCCCCAGCATTTT.

The CDR3 here is CASSSYRDQPQHF. The CDR3 DNA reads TGTGCCAGCAGTTCCTACAGGGATCAGCCCCAGCATTTT. The chain employs TRBV12-3 or TRBV12-4 and TRBJ1-5, with D perhaps matching TRBD1 (6 bases). The CDR3 has 13 amino acids. V was pared by 4 bases and J by 5 bases, with 9 bases between.

The genes are TRBV5-4 and TRBJ2-7; no clear D gene. CDR1 is SGHNT, CDR2 YYREEE, per germline (reference sequence). V was trimmed by 0 bases and J by 3 bases, leaving 7 bases between them. CDR3 length equals 13 residues. The chain's CDR3 is CASSLGASYEQYF. CDR3 in DNA: TGTGCCAGCAGCTTGGGAGCGAGCTACGAGCAGTACTTC.

The CDR3, as DNA: TGCGCCAGCACAGCAGGGATTAACTATGGCTACACCTTC. As protein: CASTAGINYGYTF. This chain connects TRBV5-1 to TRBJ1-2, with D perhaps matching TRBD1 (5 bases). There are 13 residues in the CDR3. In germline, CDR1 is SGHRS, CDR2 YFSETQ. V lost 6 bases and J lost 1, with 10 bases in between. The variable domain in full, with the rest retrieved from reference TRBV5-1 and TRBJ1-2, is KAGVTQTPRYLIKTRGQQVTLSCSPISGHRSVSWYQQTPGQGLQFLFEYFSETQRNKGNFPGRFSGRQFSNSRSEMNVSTLELGDSALYLCASTAGINYGYTFGSGTRLTVV.

CDR3 loop: CASSYPGGAGYGYTF. Written as DNA, the CDR3 is TGTGCCAGCAGCTATCCAGGGGGCGCCGGCTATGGCTACACCTTC. The chain uses TRBV5-4 and TRBJ1-2, with 8 bases aligning to TRBD1. Germline-derived CDR1 and CDR2 are SGHNT and YYREEE (reference sequence). Germline trimming cut 3 bases from V and 4 bases from J; bases unmatched to any gene: 8. This CDR3 is 15 amino acids long.

The chain combines TRBV11-2 with TRBJ2-7; 7 bases map to TRBD1. Germline V gene lookup returns CDR1 SGHAT and CDR2 FQNNGV. V shed 4 bases and J 0 bases; nucleotides not matched to a gene: 15. The CDR3 length is 18 residues. CDR3 protein: CASSWRQGTSLPSYEQYF. The CDR3 DNA reads as TGTGCCAGCAGCTGGCGACAGGGTACTTCCTTACCCTCCTACGAGCAGTACTTC.

The gene calls are TRBV11-3 and TRBJ2-1; 7 nucleotides line up with TRBD2. V was clipped by 0 bases and J by 3 bases; unmatched bases: 8. The CDR3 has 17 residues. The germline gives CDR1 SGHNT, CDR2 YENEEA. The CDR3 nucleotides are TGTGCCAGCAGCTTAGAACTAGCGAGCGAAAACTACAATGAGCAGTTCTTC. Its translation is CASSLELASENYNEQFF. Drawing the rest from reference TRBV11-3 and TRBJ2-1, the complete variable domain is EAGVVQSPRYKIIEKKQPVAFWCNPISGHNTLYWYLQNLGQGPELLIRYENEEAVDDSQLPKDRFSAERLKGVDSTLKIQPAELGDSAVYLCASSLELASENYNEQFFGPGTRLTVL.

This clone was counted ten times or more. The rearrangement joins TRBV9 to TRBJ2-2; 10 positions match TRBD2. The trim removed 3 bases at V and 6 bases at J, leaving 5 bases unmatched. This CDR3 contains 15 residues. The germline CDR1 and CDR2 sequences are SGDLS and YYNGEE. The CDR3 coding sequence is TGTGCCAGCAGCGACCTCAGCGGGAGGGCCGGGGAGCTGTTTTTT. Translating it yields CASSDLSGRAGELFF.

The gene calls are TRBV7-9 and TRBJ1-1; perhaps TRBD1 as D (5 bases). The CDR3 runs to 15 residues. Trimming pared 0 bases from V and 6 bases from J, leaving 14 bases between. CDR1 and CDR2 (germline): SEHNR, FQNEAQ (reference sequence). For the CDR3, the DNA is TGTGCCAGCAGCTTAGCGCAGGGCTCGGGCCCTGAAGCTTTCTTT. Translated: CASSLAQGSGPEAFF.

The genes are TRBV9 and TRBJ2-2, with TRBD2 as a possible D gene (6 bases). Germline V gene lookup returns CDR1 SGDLS and CDR2 YYNGEE. V was cut by 0 bases and J by 7 bases, with 16 bases left in between. The CDR3 totals 16 residues. CDR3 nucleotides: TGTGCCAGCAGCGTAGCTACGGAGAACGGGGGCGGGGAGCTGTTTTTT. Amino acids: CASSVATENGGGELFF.

This clone was observed once. This chain links TRBV9 with TRBJ2-7, with D maybe TRBD2 (6 bases). Trimming pared 0 bases from V and 4 bases from J, leaving 11 bases between. The CDR3 is 14 amino acids. Germline CDR1 reads SGDLS; CDR2 reads YYNGEE. CDR3 DNA: TGTGCCAGCAGCGTAGCTGGAAGCGGGTACGAGCAGTACTTC. Translated, it gives CASSVAGSGYEQYF.

The chain joins TRBV18 to TRBJ1-5; 9 nucleotides align to TRBD1. CDR3 size: 16 residues. Germline lookup yields CDR1 KGHSH and CDR2 LQKENI. Trimming removed 8 bases from V and 6 bases from J; junction bases left unmatched: 14. CDR3 protein: CASANGQGSYSQPQHF. The CDR3 nucleotides read TGTGCCAGCGCGAACGGACAGGGGTCGTACAGTCAGCCCCAGCATTTT. The whole variable domain, remainder taken from reference TRBV18 and TRBJ1-5, is NAGVMQNPRHLVRRRGQEARLRCSPMKGHSHVYWYRQLPEEGLKFMVYLQKENIIDESGMPKERFSAEFPKEGPSILRIQQVVRGDSAAYFCASANGQGSYSQPQHFGDGTRLSIL.

The J gene is TRBJ1-1, the V gene TRBV7-9, with D perhaps matching TRBD1 (5 bases). Germline CDR1 and CDR2: SEHNR and FQNEAQ (reference sequence). The CDR3 totals 13 residues. The V end was cut by 1 base, the J end by 11 bases, with 14 bases between. CDR3: CASSLDVTGTAFF. The CDR3 DNA is TGTGCCAGCAGCTTAGATGTCACGGGGACTGCTTTCTTT.

The chain carries TRBV11-2 and TRBJ2-3; TRBD1 aligns across 9 bases. Germline-derived CDR1 and CDR2 are SGHAT and FQNNGV. With 4 bases clipped from V and 2 bases from J, the junction kept 7 bases outside the gene matches. The CDR3 sequence is 16 residues long. Written as DNA, the CDR3 is TGTGCCAGCAGCTCCACGACAGGGGGTCTCACAGATACGCAGTATTTT. Protein: CASSSTTGGLTDTQYF.